The 23 T cell receptor beta chains presented below share a single source sample, sequenced in a study of cytomegalovirus exposure and HLA in healthy donors. Measured with immunoSEQ multiplex PCR; TCRdb has only the in-frame clones, and not every one. The sample holds 150,000 to 200,000 clones, roughly 89% seen once. The specimen was PBMCs. All receptors come from a young woman in good health and CMV-seropositive.

The J gene is TRBJ2-1, the V gene TRBV4-2; tentatively, D is TRBD2 (6 bases). Trimming stripped 4 bases from V and 8 bases from J, with 15 bases between. Germline V gene data show CDR1 as LGHNA and CDR2 as YNFKEQ. This CDR3 has 14 residues. CDR3 bases: TGTGCCAGCAGCCTTTTGTGGGGCGGGGATGAGCAGTTCTTC. This sequence encodes CASSLLWGGDEQFF.

The chain combines TRBV27 with TRBJ2-7; D is possibly TRBD2 (6 bases). The V end lost 4 bases, the J end lost 0 bases, and 13 bases lay between the germline ends. CDR1 is MNHEY and CDR2 is SMNVEV in the germline V gene (reference sequence). This CDR3 is 15 amino acids long. The CDR3 loop is CASSYRRERSYEQYF. The CDR3 DNA reads TGTGCCAGCAGTTACAGGAGGGAACGCTCCTACGAGCAGTACTTC.

The gene calls are TRBV7-3 and TRBJ2-1, with 13 bases matching TRBD2. CDR3 size: 15 residues. CDR1 is SGHTA and CDR2 is FQGTGA in the germline V gene. V lost 5 bases to trimming and J lost 7 bases; unmatched junction nucleotides: 5. CDR3 coding DNA: TGTGCCAGCAGCGTAGGGACTAGCGGGACGAATGAGCAGTTCTTC. Amino acid sequence: CASSVGTSGTNEQFF. The full variable domain, in which reference TRBV7-3 and TRBJ2-1 provide the parts outside the CDR3, is GAGVSQTPSNKVTEKGKYVELRCDPISGHTALYWYRQSLGQGPEFLIYFQGTGAADDSGLPNDRFFAVRPEGSVSTLKIQRTERGDSAVYLCASSVGTSGTNEQFFGPGTRLTVL.

The chain uses TRBV27 and TRBJ2-5; TRBD2 matches at 12 bases. J lost 4 bases, V lost 4 bases, and 7 bases had no gene match. The CDR3 length is 16 residues. Germline V CDR1 and CDR2: MNHEY, SMNVEV (reference sequence). Here the CDR3 reads CASSSPGTSGRETQYF. As DNA, the CDR3 is TGTGCCAGCAGTTCCCCAGGGACTAGCGGGCGAGAGACCCAGTACTTC.

The chain combines TRBV7-9 with TRBJ1-5; no clear D. The CDR3 totals 15 residues. Trimming shortened V by 5 bases and J by 7 bases, and 18 bases separated the two germline ends. CDR1 SEHNR and CDR2 FQNEAQ come from the germline V gene (reference sequence). DNA of the CDR3: TGTGCCAGCAGCCGGGGAGTGGGCTTGGGCCAGCCCCAGCATTTT. The encoded protein is CASSRGVGLGQPQHF.

The chain uses TRBV11-2 and TRBJ2-3, with D hard to call. Trimming pared 2 bases from V and 1 base from J, leaving 4 bases between. CDR3 length: 13 residues. Per the germline V gene, CDR1 is SGHAT and CDR2 is FQNNGV. CDR3 region: CASSLPGTDTQYF. Written as DNA, the CDR3 is TGTGCCAGCAGCTTACCAGGCACAGATACGCAGTATTTT.

This clone was picked up one time. The genes are TRBV6-1 and TRBJ2-3, with a tentative D call TRBD2 (5 bases). CDR3 length: 14 amino acids. Germline values: CDR1 MNHNS, CDR2 SASEGT. V was trimmed by 1 base and J by 1 base, leaving 6 bases between them. The CDR3 spells CASSEVGGTDTQYF. CDR3 bases: TGTGCCAGCAGTGAAGTCGGGGGCACAGATACGCAGTATTTT.

This chain links TRBV15 with TRBJ2-6; D is perhaps TRBD2 (5 bases). Trimming removed 5 bases from V and 3 bases from J, with 17 bases in between. Germline lookup yields CDR1 LNHNV and CDR2 YYDKDF (reference sequence). The CDR3 contains 17 residues. CDR3 sequence: CATSPRRRLGGANVLTF. The CDR3 DNA reads TGTGCCACCAGCCCGCGAAGGAGGCTTGGTGGGGCCAACGTCCTGACTTTC. Looking up the rest from reference TRBV15 and TRBJ2-6 gives the full variable domain: DAMVIQNPRYQVTQFGKPVTLSCSQTLNHNVMYWYQQKSSQAPKLLFHYYDKDFNNEADTPDNFQSRRPNTSFCFLDIRSPGLGDTAMYLCATSPRRRLGGANVLTFGAGSRLTVL.

The chain couples TRBV29-1 to TRBJ1-3; 9 bases line up with TRBD1. From germline, CDR1 is SQVTM and CDR2 ANQGSEA. Trimming cost V 5 bases and J 3 bases; bases outside gene matches: 2. The CDR3 runs 13 residues. The CDR3 here is CSVRQGVGNTIYF. CDR3 DNA sequence: TGCAGCGTTCGACAGGGGGTTGGAAACACCATATATTTT.

J is TRBJ1-5 and V is TRBV4-1; TRBD1 matches at 12 bases. The germline V gene encodes CDR1 MGHRA and CDR2 YSYEKL. Trimming at V came to 3 bases and at J to 7 bases, leaving 10 bases not matched to a gene. The CDR3 sequence is 17 residues long. In nucleotides, the CDR3 is TGCGCCAGCAGCCATTACTCGTGGGACAGGGGGCACCAGCCCCAGCATTTT. It is translated as CASSHYSWDRGHQPQHF.

The chain has TRBV7-9 and TRBJ2-4; 8 bases agree with TRBD2. The CDR3 is 14 residues long. V shed 5 bases, J shed 9 bases, and the junction held 9 bases outside the gene matches. CDR1 is SEHNR, CDR2 FQNEAQ, per germline (reference sequence). The chain's CDR3 is CASSPSAGGVIQYF. As DNA, the CDR3 is TGTGCCAGCAGCCCCTCGGCGGGAGGCGTCATTCAGTACTTC.

The chain has TRBV2 and TRBJ2-5; 8 bases match TRBD1. Trimming removed 4 bases from V and 3 bases from J; junction bases left unmatched: 10. The CDR3 sequence is 16 residues long. Germline V gene data show CDR1 as SNHLY and CDR2 as FYNNEI. In DNA form, the CDR3 reads TGTGCCAGCAGTGGGGGGACAGGATTATTGGAAGAGACCCAGTACTTC. It encodes CASSGGTGLLEETQYF.

The chain carries TRBV4-1 and TRBJ2-7; no reliable D call. The CDR3 is 12 residues long. Germline loops: CDR1 MGHRA, CDR2 YSYEKL. V shed 1 base and J shed 5 bases, with 6 bases lying between them. The CDR3 sequence: CASSQVADEQYF. The CDR3 region has the DNA TGCGCCAGCAGCCAAGTGGCCGACGAGCAGTACTTC.

The V and J genes are TRBV11-3 and TRBJ1-2; 7 bases align to TRBD1. Germline V lookup: CDR1 SGHNT, CDR2 YENEEA. V shed 5 bases, J shed 1 base, and the junction held 10 bases outside the gene matches. The CDR3 consists of 16 residues. CDR3 nucleotide sequence: TGTGCCAGCAGCCCCGGCCGGGACAGAGATAACTATGGCTACACCTTC. It specifies CASSPGRDRDNYGYTF.

The chain has TRBV7-3 and TRBJ2-2, with 11 bases fitting TRBD2. Germline V gene data show CDR1 as SGHTA and CDR2 as FQGTGA. The junction had 8 bases not matched to a gene; V was cut back by 2 bases and J by 6 bases. There are 17 residues in the CDR3. CDR3: CASSLPGTSGGPGELFF. The CDR3 DNA is TGTGCCAGCAGCTTACCGGGGACTAGCGGAGGTCCCGGGGAGCTGTTTTTT.

The chain combines TRBV4-1 with TRBJ1-1; tentatively, D is TRBD1 (5 bases). Germline V gene lookup returns CDR1 MGHRA and CDR2 YSYEKL. V gave up 1 base and J gave up 4 bases, with 13 bases separating them. The CDR3 has 15 residues. The chain's CDR3 is CASSQALLGRTEAFF. The CDR3 DNA reads TGCGCCAGCAGCCAAGCACTTCTGGGGCGCACTGAAGCTTTCTTT.

The chain recombines TRBV5-4 with TRBJ2-7, with TRBD1 identical over 7 bases. Germline-derived CDR1 and CDR2 are SGHNT and YYREEE (reference sequence). Unmatched junction bases numbered 5, after V lost 0 bases and J lost 2 bases. CDR3 size: 15 residues. The CDR3 DNA reads TGTGCCAGCAGCTTGGGACAGGGTGGGCCCTACGAGCAGTACTTC. It codes for CASSLGQGGPYEQYF.

The table lists this clone with a count of one. The chain carries TRBV28 and TRBJ1-1; 8 nucleotides match TRBD1. The CDR3 is 14 amino acids. Germline V gene data show CDR1 as MDHEN and CDR2 as SYDVKM. The V gene end was trimmed by 7 bases and the J gene end by 3 bases; junction bases not matched to a gene: 7. CDR3 in amino acids: CASTSGQGHTEAFF. In DNA, the CDR3 is TGTGCCAGCACCTCCGGACAGGGCCACACTGAAGCTTTCTTT.

The genes are TRBV4-2 and TRBJ2-1; maybe TRBD2 (7 bases). The CDR3 totals 16 residues. Germline-derived CDR1 and CDR2 are LGHNA and YNFKEQ. V was pared by 1 base and J by 7 bases, with 17 bases between. The CDR3 DNA reads TGTGCCAGCAGCCAAGCTGGTGGGAGGGGGGAGAATGAGCAGTTCTTC. This sequence encodes CASSQAGGRGENEQFF.

V gene TRBV7-9 combines with J gene TRBJ2-7; the D gene is possibly TRBD1 (6 bases). The V gene's germline CDR1 is SEHNR and CDR2 FQNEAQ (reference sequence). Deletions cut 1 base from V and 6 bases from J, with 13 bases between. The CDR3 sequence is 14 residues long. The CDR3 here is CASSLVISGAEQYF. CDR3 bases: TGTGCCAGCAGCTTAGTTATTTCAGGGGCCGAGCAGTACTTC.

The chain employs TRBV29-1 and TRBJ2-6; 8 bases fit TRBD1. CDR3 size: 16 residues. Germline V gene data show CDR1 as SQVTM and CDR2 as ANQGSEA. V shed 2 bases and J 2 bases; nucleotides not matched to a gene: 5. CDR3 residues: CSVESGGATGANVLTF. CDR3 sequence (DNA): TGCAGCGTTGAATCAGGGGGCGCGACTGGGGCCAACGTCCTGACTTTC.

This clone turned up a few times. The V gene is TRBV2, the J gene TRBJ1-3, with a weak D call TRBD1 (5 bases). Germline CDR1 is SNHLY and CDR2 is FYNNEI. The CDR3 length is 12 residues. Trimming removed 4 bases from V and 4 bases from J, with 5 bases in between. CDR3: CASSGTGNTIYF. The CDR3 nucleotides are TGTGCCAGCAGTGGGACAGGAAACACCATATATTTT. The whole variable domain, remainder taken from reference TRBV2 and TRBJ1-3, is EPEVTQTPSHQVTQMGQEVILRCVPISNHLYFYWYRQILGQKVEFLVSFYNNEISEKSEIFDDQFSVERPDGSNFTLKIRSTKLEDSAMYFCASSGTGNTIYFGEGSWLTVV.

The J gene is TRBJ1-2, the V gene TRBV7-2, with D unclear. Germline V gene lookup returns CDR1 SGHTA and CDR2 FQGNSA. V shed 2 bases and J shed 4 bases, with 17 bases lying between them. The CDR3 sequence is 16 residues long. The CDR3, as DNA: TGTGCCAGCAGCTTAAACGCTGTCTCGGGATTCTATGGCTACACCTTC. It encodes CASSLNAVSGFYGYTF.